Below, one T cell receptor beta chain is given with its context. Its antigen is unidentified. This sample was taken from a study of graft-versus-host responses after intestinal transplantation. The wider study: The transplants performed in recipients were multivisceral, liver-intestinal, or isolated intestinal. Recipients uniformly received anti-thymocyte globulin induction, followed by tacrolimus and steroids for around 3 years. The study's findings and limits: GvH clones occurred in recipient marrow; some first appeared in ileum or blood. Subjects displaying graft-donor T cell macrochimerism possessed elevated graft-versus-host to host-versus-graft clonal ratios inside allografts.

Repertoires were generated with immunoSEQ multiplex PCR, while TCRdb's copy carries only in-frame clones and drops some. The table lists some 69,000 clones, roughly 92% of them singletons, with about 6.7% in the top ten. Trimming pared 3 bases from V and 0 bases from J, leaving 6 bases between. In germline, CDR1 is SEHNR, CDR2 FQNEAQ (reference sequence). The CDR3 contains 14 residues. This specimen consisted of bone marrow, obtained around 720 days after intestinal transplantation. This chain connects TRBV7-9 to TRBJ1-3; D gene unclear. This sequence originates from a human patient who received an intestinal transplant, so some T cells may come from the graft donor. The CDR3 DNA reads as TGTGCCAGCAGCTTCGGGGACTCTGGAAACACCATATATTTT. This codes for CASSFGDSGNTIYF.